The present TCR beta chain was sequenced within a study of cytomegalovirus exposure and HLA in healthy donors. Study results and limitations: Cytomegalovirus-associated status was assigned to more than 150 TCR beta chains. Sequencing depth roughly uniform across donors was assumed in presence/absence analyses. In a later analysis, V- and J-gene trimming of beta chains associated with a DCLRE1C missense variant, replicated independently. In an earlier analysis, most TCR beta V segments were productive about 87% or about 30% of the time.

This clone came up a few times. Its antigen is currently unknown. The CDR3 consists of 16 residues. With V trimmed by 1 base and J by 1 base, 8 bases remained unmatched. The germline V gene has CDR1 SQVTM and CDR2 ANQGSEA. Both 60 Vbeta primers and 13 Jbeta primers went into the PCR. Clones were read by immunoSEQ multiplex PCR, and TCRdb kept only the in-frame ones, dropping some. The sample records about 120,000 clones, approximately 17% being singletons. The source material was PBMCs. This sequence originates from a female donor in good health and CMV-seropositive. The chain has TRBV29-1 and TRBJ2-7; 9 positions agree with TRBD1. The CDR3 nucleotides are TGCAGCGTTGAAGGCATTACAGGGGGCCGGTCCTACGAGCAGTACTTC. Protein product: CSVEGITGGRSYEQYF.